One sample yielded the 25 T cell receptor beta chains listed below, sequenced in a study of blood T cell repertoires in COVID-19. The assay was immunoSEQ multiplex PCR, and TCRdb's table has in-frame clones only and misses some. The table records some 70,000 clones, roughly 84% of them present only once. The sample comprised peripheral blood. These receptors were taken from a man older than 75 with acute or convalescent COVID-19.

The chain's CDR3 is CASSLARGTSGDSYEQYF. The CDR3, as DNA: TGTGCCAGCAGCTTAGCGAGGGGAACTAGCGGGGACTCCTACGAGCAGTACTTC. The chain is built from TRBV7-2 and TRBJ2-7; 10 nucleotides align to TRBD2. The CDR3 runs to 18 residues. Germline CDR1 SGHTA, CDR2 FQGNSA. Trimming cost V 0 bases and J 0 bases; bases outside gene matches: 8.

This clone showed up just once. The J gene is TRBJ1-5, the V gene TRBV7-9; a weak D match, TRBD1 (5 bases). V was trimmed by 0 bases and J by 3 bases, leaving 9 bases between them. This CDR3 is built from 15 residues. Per the germline V gene, CDR1 is SEHNR and CDR2 is FQNEAQ (reference sequence). The CDR3 DNA is TGTGCCAGCAGCTTAGCGGGGGGGGACAATCAGCCCCAGCATTTT. It is translated as CASSLAGGDNQPQHF. Variable domain in full (rest from reference TRBV7-9 and TRBJ1-5): DTGVSQNPRHKITKRGQNVTFRCDPISEHNRLYWYRQTLGQGPEFLTYFQNEAQLEKSRLLSDRFSAERPKGSFSTLEIQRTEQGDSAMYLCASSLAGGDNQPQHFGDGTRLSIL.

The chain employs TRBV10-3 and TRBJ1-6, with 8 nucleotides matching TRBD1. J lost 8 bases, V lost 7 bases, and 7 bases had no gene match. Germline V gene data show CDR1 as ENHRY and CDR2 as SYGVKD. The length of the CDR3 is 14 residues. The CDR3 DNA reads as TGTGCCATCAAAGAAACAGGGGGTGATTCACCCCTCCACTTT. This gives the protein CAIKETGGDSPLHF.

V and J are TRBV29-1 and TRBJ2-3, with TRBD2 matching 8 bases. The CDR3 has 13 amino acids. With V trimmed by 3 bases and J by 1 base, 0 bases remained unmatched. CDR1 is SQVTM and CDR2 is ANQGSEA in the germline V gene. CDR3 in amino acids: CSVETSGTDTQYF. The CDR3 DNA sequence: TGCAGCGTTGAGACTAGCGGCACAGATACGCAGTATTTT.

This rearrangement joins TRBV19 to TRBJ1-2; 8 bases line up with TRBD1. Germline CDR1 reads LNHDA; CDR2 reads SQIVND (reference sequence). V trimming: 4 bases; J trimming: 1 base; junction bases outside the gene matches: 2. The CDR3 is made up of 14 amino acids. The CDR3 bases are TGTGCCAGTAGTACGACAGGGGTTAACTATGGCTACACCTTC. This translates into CASSTTGVNYGYTF.

The J gene is TRBJ1-3, the V gene TRBV30; 8 positions match TRBD1. V dropped 4 bases and J dropped 6; count of bases not matched to a gene: 11. Germline-derived CDR1 and CDR2 are GTSNPN and SVGIG (reference sequence). The CDR3 runs 15 residues. The CDR3 sequence is CAWTTKTGEQNTIYF. In DNA, the CDR3 is TGTGCCTGGACCACAAAGACAGGGGAACAAAACACCATATATTTT.

This clone appeared a single time. The chain is built from TRBV18 and TRBJ2-3, with unresolved D. V dropped 3 bases and J dropped 2 bases, with 9 bases sitting between them. The CDR3 extends over 14 amino acids. Germline V gene data show CDR1 as KGHSH and CDR2 as LQKENI. The CDR3, as DNA: TGTGCCAGCTCACCGGGCAGATCCACAGATACGCAGTATTTT. This translates into CASSPGRSTDTQYF.

The rearrangement joins TRBV19 to TRBJ1-2, with D unclear. The CDR3 contains 15 residues. V was trimmed by 6 bases and J by 8 bases, leaving 22 bases between them. Germline CDR1 and CDR2: LNHDA and SQIVND (reference sequence). The CDR3 DNA reads as TGTGCCAGTAGATCACCCACAGAGGGTTATCGAGGCTACACCTTC. Encoded protein: CASRSPTEGYRGYTF.

The rearrangement uses TRBV7-2 and TRBJ1-2, with a possible D match to TRBD1 (6 bases). Between the trimmed V and J ends, which lost 2 bases and 8 bases, there was a span of 21 bases. Germline values: CDR1 SGHTA, CDR2 FQGNSA. The length of the CDR3 is 16 residues. The CDR3 loop is CASSLSRGPRRGGYTF. CDR3 in DNA: TGTGCCAGCAGCTTAAGCAGGGGCCCCCGACGGGGAGGCTACACCTTC.

V and J are TRBV7-9 and TRBJ1-5; D is uncertain. V lost 1 base, J lost 5 bases, and 12 bases lay in between. The germline CDR1 and CDR2 sequences are SEHNR and FQNEAQ (reference sequence). CDR3 length: 15 residues. The CDR3 nucleotides read TGTGCCAGCAGCTTAGGTCGAGGCGTTTATCAGCCCCAGCATTTT. This gives the protein CASSLGRGVYQPQHF.

The chain recombines TRBV6-6 with TRBJ2-5; TRBD2 aligns across 10 bases. The trim removed 6 bases at V and 4 bases at J, leaving 11 bases unmatched. This CDR3 region has 16 residues. From germline, CDR1 is MNHNY and CDR2 SVGAGI (reference sequence). The CDR3, as DNA: TGTGCCAGCAGCTTCACAAGCGGGAGGGCCTCAGAGACCCAGTACTTC. Residues: CASSFTSGRASETQYF.

The chain links TRBV11-2 to TRBJ2-3; D uncertain. This CDR3 region has 13 residues. Trimming removed 5 bases from V and 8 bases from J, with 14 bases in between. Germline CDR1 is SGHAT and CDR2 is FQNNGV. CDR3 protein: CASSVSLSLTQYF. CDR3 nucleotide sequence: TGTGCCAGCAGCGTGAGCCTCTCCCTTACGCAGTATTTT. The full variable domain, rest sourced from reference TRBV11-2 and TRBJ2-3, is EAGVAQSPRYKIIEKRQSVAFWCNPISGHATLYWYQQILGQGPKLLIQFQNNGVVDDSQLPKDRFSAERLKGVDSTLKIQPAKLEDSAVYLCASSVSLSLTQYFGPGTRLTVL.

The gene calls are TRBV28 and TRBJ2-7, with D perhaps matching TRBD1 (6 bases). The CDR3 runs to 14 residues. Trimming cost V 5 bases and J 2 bases, with 13 bases left between them. Per the germline V gene, CDR1 is MDHEN and CDR2 is SYDVKM. CDR3 protein: CASSGPGQPYEQYF. For the CDR3, the DNA is TGTGCCAGCAGTGGACCGGGACAACCCTACGAGCAGTACTTC.

The V call is TRBV15, the J call TRBJ2-3, with TRBD2 matching 9 bases. Per germline, CDR1 LNHNV and CDR2 YYDKDF (reference sequence). V was clipped by 8 bases and J by 3 bases; unmatched bases: 9. The CDR3 covers 15 residues. The CDR3 reads CATWASGMGTDTQYF. In DNA, the CDR3 is TGTGCCACCTGGGCTAGCGGGATGGGTACAGATACGCAGTATTTT. Full variable domain (outside the CDR3, taken from reference TRBV15 and TRBJ2-3): DAMVIQNPRYQVTQFGKPVTLSCSQTLNHNVMYWYQQKSSQAPKLLFHYYDKDFNNEADTPDNFQSRRPNTSFCFLDIRSPGLGDTAMYLCATWASGMGTDTQYFGPGTRLTVL.

The gene calls are TRBV19 and TRBJ1-4; 7 nucleotides agree with TRBD1. This CDR3 is built from 14 residues. Germline CDR1 is LNHDA and CDR2 is SQIVND (reference sequence). The trim removed 7 bases at V and 7 bases at J, leaving 9 bases unmatched. CDR3 in DNA: TGTGCCAGTAAGGAAGACAGGGTGGCTGAAAAACTGTTTTTT. The encoded protein is CASKEDRVAEKLFF.

The chain recombines TRBV7-2 with TRBJ1-6; a weak D match, TRBD1 (6 bases). CDR1 is SGHTA, CDR2 FQGNSA, per germline. The CDR3 spans 15 residues. Trimming stripped 5 bases from V and 7 bases from J, with 15 bases between. The CDR3 bases are TGTGCCAGCAGCGTGAGGACAGCGATGAATTCACCCCTCCACTTT. It is translated as CASSVRTAMNSPLHF.

The V and J genes are TRBV27 and TRBJ2-1; possible D gene TRBD1, 6 bases. The CDR3 contains 15 residues. CDR1 and CDR2 from the germline V gene are MNHEY and SMNVEV (reference sequence). V lost 3 bases to trimming and J lost 8 bases, with 17 bases between them. CDR3 protein: CASSFDRPIHDEQFF. CDR3 sequence (DNA): TGTGCCAGCAGTTTTGACAGGCCGATACACGATGAGCAGTTCTTC.

The rearrangement links TRBV6-5 to TRBJ2-5; TRBD2 matches at 8 bases. Germline values: CDR1 MNHEY, CDR2 SVGAGI. This CDR3 contains 15 residues. Trimming removed 4 bases from V and 2 bases from J; junction bases left unmatched: 6. The CDR3 region is CASSFREGEQETQYF. The CDR3 bases are TGTGCCAGCAGTTTCCGGGAGGGGGAGCAAGAGACCCAGTACTTC.

The chain joins TRBV25-1 to TRBJ1-5; TRBD1 might be the D (6 bases). The CDR3 length is 14 residues. V was clipped by 6 bases and J by 0 bases, with 9 bases between them. Germline CDR1 is MGHDK and CDR2 is SYGVNS. The DNA of the CDR3 is TGTGCCAGCAGCAGGACAGATAGCAATCAGCCCCAGCATTTT. It is translated as CASSRTDSNQPQHF.

In its sample, this clone was seen a few times. V usage is TRBV28 and J usage is TRBJ2-7; the match to TRBD1 covers 10 bases. The CDR3 totals 15 residues. In germline, CDR1 is MDHEN, CDR2 SYDVKM. Trimming took 6 bases from V and 5 from J; bases not matched to a gene: 10. CDR3 coding DNA: TGTGCCAGCAGCCCCGGGACAGGGGCGATAAACGAGCAGTACTTC. Translated, it gives CASSPGTGAINEQYF.

This chain links TRBV12-3 or TRBV12-4 with TRBJ2-7; 7 nucleotides align to TRBD2. The CDR3 has 13 amino acids. Germline trimming cut 3 bases from V and 4 bases from J; bases unmatched to any gene: 3. CDR3 residues: CASSLGGGYEQYF. CDR3 nucleotides: TGTGCCAGCAGTTTGGGGGGGGGTTACGAGCAGTACTTC.

The chain joins TRBV28 to TRBJ2-7; no clear D gene. Germline CDR1 reads MDHEN; CDR2 reads SYDVKM. The CDR3 extends over 14 amino acids. Trimming cost V 2 bases and J 1 base, with 9 bases left between them. Here the CDR3 reads CASSLGVPSYEQYF. The CDR3 DNA reads as TGTGCCAGCAGTTTAGGAGTCCCGTCCTACGAGCAGTACTTC.

CDR3 in amino acids: CASSLWSTGELFF. The CDR3 DNA reads as TGTGCCAGCAGCTTGTGGAGCACCGGGGAGCTGTTTTTT. The J gene is TRBJ2-2, the V gene TRBV5-6; no reliable D call. The CDR3 has 13 residues. Trimming took 1 base from V and 4 from J, leaving 5 bases between them. The germline V gene has CDR1 SGHDT and CDR2 YYEEEE.

V gene TRBV5-1 combines with J gene TRBJ2-3; 7 nucleotides line up with TRBD1. This CDR3 has 15 amino acids. Per the germline V gene, CDR1 is SGHRS and CDR2 is YFSETQ. The junction had 4 bases not matched to a gene; V was cut back by 0 bases and J by 3 bases. CDR3 region: CASSLGQGETDTQYF. The CDR3 DNA sequence: TGCGCCAGCAGCTTGGGACAGGGTGAAACAGATACGCAGTATTTT.

The chain carries TRBV5-1 and TRBJ1-2; D is unclear. The CDR3 is made up of 20 amino acids. The germline CDR1 and CDR2 sequences are SGHRS and YFSETQ. V lost 0 bases, J lost 1 base, and 25 bases lay in between. CDR3 in DNA: TGCGCCAGCAGCTTGGTTCATCAGTTGAACAGCCAATATCTTAACTATGGCTACACCTTC. Encoded protein: CASSLVHQLNSQYLNYGYTF.